This T cell receptor (beta chain) originates from a study of CD8+CD57+ T cells in acquired aplastic anemia. Study conclusions and caveats: No significant difference in CD8+ Simpson's diversity was found between patients and controls. A set of about 30 CD8+ CDR3 sequences was shared between patients and controls, and these sequences appeared highly expressed in patients.

Genomic DNA, serving as template, underwent TCR beta VDJ and CDR3 profiling. TCRdb re-derived calls from the reads in MiXCR, one entry per CDR3 protein. The sample shows hundreds of thousands of distinct CDR3 sequences, about two thirds of them seen only once. CDR3 length equals 15 residues. The germline CDR1 and CDR2 sequences are SGHKS and YYEKEE (reference sequence). Trimming took off 2 bases at V and 8 bases at J, with 17 bases between the two ends. This clonotype appeared a single time. Antigen specificity is unknown. Specimen: sorted CD4+, CD8+, or CD8+CD57+ T cells (not recorded which) from PBMCs. This receptor was obtained from a human donor in good health, serving as a control. This chain joins TRBV5-5 and TRBJ2-1, with D perhaps assigned TRBD1 or TRBD2 (5 bases each). CDR3 loop: CASSFGQGTIDEQFF. The CDR3 coding sequence is TGTGCCAGCAGCTTCGGACAAGGGACCATCGATGAGCAGTTCTTC.